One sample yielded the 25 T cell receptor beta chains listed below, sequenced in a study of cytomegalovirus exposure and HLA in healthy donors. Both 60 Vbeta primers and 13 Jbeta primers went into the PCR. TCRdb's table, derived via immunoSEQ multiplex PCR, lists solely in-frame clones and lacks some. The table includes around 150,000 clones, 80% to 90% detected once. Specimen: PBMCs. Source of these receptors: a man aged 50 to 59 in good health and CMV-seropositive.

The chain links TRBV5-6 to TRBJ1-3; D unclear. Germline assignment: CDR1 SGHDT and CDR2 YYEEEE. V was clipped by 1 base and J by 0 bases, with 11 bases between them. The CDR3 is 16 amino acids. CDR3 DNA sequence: TGTGCCAGCAGCTTGCCAGGTCCAGGCTCTGGAAACACCATATATTTT. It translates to CASSLPGPGSGNTIYF.

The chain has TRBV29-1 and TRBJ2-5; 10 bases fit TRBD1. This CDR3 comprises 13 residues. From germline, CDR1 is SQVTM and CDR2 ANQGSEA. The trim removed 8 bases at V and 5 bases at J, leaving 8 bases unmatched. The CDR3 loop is CSLRRQGAETQYF. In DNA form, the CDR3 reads TGCAGCCTTCGGAGACAGGGGGCCGAGACCCAGTACTTC.

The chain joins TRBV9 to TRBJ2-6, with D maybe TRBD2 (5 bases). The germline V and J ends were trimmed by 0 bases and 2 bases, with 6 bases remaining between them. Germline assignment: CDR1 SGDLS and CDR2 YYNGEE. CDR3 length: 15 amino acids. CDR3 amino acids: CASSVDGAGANVLTF. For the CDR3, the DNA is TGTGCCAGCAGCGTAGACGGGGCTGGGGCCAACGTCCTGACTTTC.

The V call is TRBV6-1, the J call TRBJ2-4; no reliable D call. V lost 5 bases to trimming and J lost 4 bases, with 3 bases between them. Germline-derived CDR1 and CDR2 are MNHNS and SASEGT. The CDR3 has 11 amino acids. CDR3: CASSLKNIQYF. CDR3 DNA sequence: TGTGCCAGCAGTCTGAAAAACATTCAGTACTTC.

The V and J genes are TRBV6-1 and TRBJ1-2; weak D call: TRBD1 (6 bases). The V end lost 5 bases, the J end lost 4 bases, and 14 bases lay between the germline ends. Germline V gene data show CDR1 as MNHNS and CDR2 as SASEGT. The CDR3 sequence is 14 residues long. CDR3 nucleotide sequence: TGTGCCAGCAGTCGAGGACAGCTAGGCTATGGCTACACCTTC. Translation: CASSRGQLGYGYTF.

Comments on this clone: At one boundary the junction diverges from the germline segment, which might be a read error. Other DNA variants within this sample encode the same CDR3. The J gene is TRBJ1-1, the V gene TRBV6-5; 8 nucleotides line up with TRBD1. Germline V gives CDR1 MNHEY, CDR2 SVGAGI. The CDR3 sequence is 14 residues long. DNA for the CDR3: TGCGCCAGCAGTTTCGCAGGGGGCGACACTGAAGCTTTCTTT. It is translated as CASSFAGGDTEAFF.

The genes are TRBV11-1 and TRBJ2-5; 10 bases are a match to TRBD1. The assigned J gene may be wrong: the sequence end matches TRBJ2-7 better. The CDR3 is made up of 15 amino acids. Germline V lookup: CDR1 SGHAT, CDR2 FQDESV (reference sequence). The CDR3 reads CASSLGQGLAYEQYF. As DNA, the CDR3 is TGTGCCAGCAGCTTGGGACAGGGGTTGGCCTACGAGCAGTACTTC.

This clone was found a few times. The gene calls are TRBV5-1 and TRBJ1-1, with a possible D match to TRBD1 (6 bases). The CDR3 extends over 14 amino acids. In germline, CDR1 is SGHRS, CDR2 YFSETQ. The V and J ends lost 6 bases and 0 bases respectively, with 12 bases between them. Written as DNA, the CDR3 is TGCGCCAGCAAACAGCAGGGGATGAACACTGAAGCTTTCTTT. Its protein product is CASKQQGMNTEAFF.

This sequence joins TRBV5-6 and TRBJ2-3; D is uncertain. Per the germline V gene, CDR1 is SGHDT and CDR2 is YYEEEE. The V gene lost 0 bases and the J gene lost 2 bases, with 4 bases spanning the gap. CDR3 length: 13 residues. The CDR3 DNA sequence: TGTGCCAGCAGCTTGGCTCCCACAGATACGCAGTATTTT. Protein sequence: CASSLAPTDTQYF.

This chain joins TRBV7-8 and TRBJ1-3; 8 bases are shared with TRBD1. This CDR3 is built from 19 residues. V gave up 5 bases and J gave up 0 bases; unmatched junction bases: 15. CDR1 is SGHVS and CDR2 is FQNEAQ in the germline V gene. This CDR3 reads CASSPHPGGLGLSGNTIYF. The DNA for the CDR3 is TGTGCCAGCAGCCCACACCCAGGGGGCCTGGGCCTCTCTGGAAACACCATATATTTT.

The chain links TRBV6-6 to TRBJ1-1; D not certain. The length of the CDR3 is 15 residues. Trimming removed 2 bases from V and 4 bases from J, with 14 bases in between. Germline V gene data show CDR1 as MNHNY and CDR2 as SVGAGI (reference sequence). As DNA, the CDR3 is TGTGCCAGCAGTTACGGGCCAGGAGGAGGCACTGAAGCTTTCTTT. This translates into CASSYGPGGGTEAFF.

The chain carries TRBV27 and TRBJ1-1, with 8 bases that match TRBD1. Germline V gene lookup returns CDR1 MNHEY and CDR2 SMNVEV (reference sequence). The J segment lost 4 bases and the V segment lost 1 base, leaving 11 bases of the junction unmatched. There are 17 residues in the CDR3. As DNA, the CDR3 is TGTGCCAGCAGTTTATATTGGACAGGGAGTAGTGGCACTGAAGCTTTCTTT. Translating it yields CASSLYWTGSSGTEAFF.

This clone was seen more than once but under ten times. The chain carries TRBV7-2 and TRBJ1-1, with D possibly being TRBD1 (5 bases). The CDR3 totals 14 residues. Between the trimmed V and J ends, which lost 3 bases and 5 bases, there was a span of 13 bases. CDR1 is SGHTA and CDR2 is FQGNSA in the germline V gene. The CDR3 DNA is TGTGCCAGCAGCTTGACTCCCCAGGGAACTGAAGCTTTCTTT. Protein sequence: CASSLTPQGTEAFF.

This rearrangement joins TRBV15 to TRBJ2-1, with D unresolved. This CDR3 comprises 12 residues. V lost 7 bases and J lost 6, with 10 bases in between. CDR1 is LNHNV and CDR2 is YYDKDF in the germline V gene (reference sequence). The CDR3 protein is CATTSVANEQFF. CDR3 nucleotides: TGTGCCACCACCTCGGTTGCCAATGAGCAGTTCTTC.

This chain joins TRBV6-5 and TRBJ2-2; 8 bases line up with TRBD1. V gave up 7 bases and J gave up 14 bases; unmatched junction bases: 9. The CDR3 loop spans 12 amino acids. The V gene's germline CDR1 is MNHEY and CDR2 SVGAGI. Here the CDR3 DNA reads TGTGCCAGCACCCCAGGGGGCCCTCTTCTGTTTTTT. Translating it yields CASTPGGPLLFF.

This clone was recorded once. The DNA of the CDR3 is TGTGCCAGCAGCCTCACAGTGGGTGACACCCAGTACTTC. It yields the protein CASSLTVGDTQYF. V is TRBV7-3 and J is TRBJ2-5, with D unclear. The germline V gene encodes CDR1 SGHTA and CDR2 FQGTGA. The CDR3 totals 13 residues. V was cut by 5 bases and J by 8 bases, with 15 bases left in between.

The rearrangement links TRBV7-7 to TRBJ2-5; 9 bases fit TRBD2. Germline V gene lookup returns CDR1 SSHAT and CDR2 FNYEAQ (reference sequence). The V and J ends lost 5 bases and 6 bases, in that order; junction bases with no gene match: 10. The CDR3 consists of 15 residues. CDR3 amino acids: CASSPGGGAAKTQYF. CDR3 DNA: TGTGCCAGCAGCCCGGGCGGGGGGGCCGCGAAGACCCAGTACTTC.

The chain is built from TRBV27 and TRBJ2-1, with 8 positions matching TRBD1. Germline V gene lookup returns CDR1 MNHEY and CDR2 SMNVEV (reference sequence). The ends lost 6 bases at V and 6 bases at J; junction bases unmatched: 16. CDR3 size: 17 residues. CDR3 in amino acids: CASRFGIRAGGFNEQFF. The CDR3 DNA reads TGTGCCAGCAGATTCGGAATAAGGGCAGGGGGCTTCAATGAGCAGTTCTTC.

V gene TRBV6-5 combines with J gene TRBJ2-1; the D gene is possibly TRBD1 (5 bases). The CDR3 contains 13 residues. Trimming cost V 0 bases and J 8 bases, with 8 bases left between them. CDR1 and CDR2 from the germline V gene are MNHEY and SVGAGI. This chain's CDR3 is CASSYSGPYEQFF. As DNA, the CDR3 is TGTGCCAGCAGTTACTCGGGGCCGTATGAGCAGTTCTTC.

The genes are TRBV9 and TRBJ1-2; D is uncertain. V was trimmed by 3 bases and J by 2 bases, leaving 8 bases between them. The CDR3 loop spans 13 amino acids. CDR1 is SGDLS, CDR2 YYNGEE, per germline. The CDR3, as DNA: TGTGCCAGCAGCGACACAGTAAACTATGGCTACACCTTC. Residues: CASSDTVNYGYTF.

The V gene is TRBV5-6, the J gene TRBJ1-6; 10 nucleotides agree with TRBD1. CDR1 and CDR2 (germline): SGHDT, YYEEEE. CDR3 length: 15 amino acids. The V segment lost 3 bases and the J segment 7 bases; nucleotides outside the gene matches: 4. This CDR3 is CASSSRQGANSPLHF. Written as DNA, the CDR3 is TGTGCCAGCAGCTCCCGACAGGGGGCGAATTCACCCCTCCACTTT.

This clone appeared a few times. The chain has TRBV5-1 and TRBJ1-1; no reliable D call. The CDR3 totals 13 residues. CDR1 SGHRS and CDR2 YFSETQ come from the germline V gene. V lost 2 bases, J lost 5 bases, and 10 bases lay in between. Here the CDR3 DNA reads TGCGCCAGCAGCTTTTCCGGTGCGACTGAAGCTTTCTTT. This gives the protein CASSFSGATEAFF.

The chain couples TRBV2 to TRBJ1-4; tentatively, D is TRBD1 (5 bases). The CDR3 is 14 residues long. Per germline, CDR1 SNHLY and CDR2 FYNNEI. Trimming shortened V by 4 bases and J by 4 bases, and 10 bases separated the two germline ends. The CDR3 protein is CASSARAINEKLFF. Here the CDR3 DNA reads TGTGCCAGCAGTGCCAGGGCGATTAATGAAAAACTGTTTTTT.

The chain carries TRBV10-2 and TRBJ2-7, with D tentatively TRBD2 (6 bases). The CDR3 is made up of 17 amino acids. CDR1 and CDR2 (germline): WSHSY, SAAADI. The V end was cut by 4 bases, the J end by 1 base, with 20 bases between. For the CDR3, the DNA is TGCGCCAGCAGTGGGACCCGAGGAGGGTCGAGATCCTACGAGCAGTACTTC. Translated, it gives CASSGTRGGSRSYEQYF.

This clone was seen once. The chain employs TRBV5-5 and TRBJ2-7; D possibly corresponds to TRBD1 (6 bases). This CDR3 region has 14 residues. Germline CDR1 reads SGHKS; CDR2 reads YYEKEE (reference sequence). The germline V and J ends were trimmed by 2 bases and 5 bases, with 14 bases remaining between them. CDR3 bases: TGTGCCAGCAGCTTAATGGGGGCTGGGGACGAGCAGTACTTC. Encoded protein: CASSLMGAGDEQYF.